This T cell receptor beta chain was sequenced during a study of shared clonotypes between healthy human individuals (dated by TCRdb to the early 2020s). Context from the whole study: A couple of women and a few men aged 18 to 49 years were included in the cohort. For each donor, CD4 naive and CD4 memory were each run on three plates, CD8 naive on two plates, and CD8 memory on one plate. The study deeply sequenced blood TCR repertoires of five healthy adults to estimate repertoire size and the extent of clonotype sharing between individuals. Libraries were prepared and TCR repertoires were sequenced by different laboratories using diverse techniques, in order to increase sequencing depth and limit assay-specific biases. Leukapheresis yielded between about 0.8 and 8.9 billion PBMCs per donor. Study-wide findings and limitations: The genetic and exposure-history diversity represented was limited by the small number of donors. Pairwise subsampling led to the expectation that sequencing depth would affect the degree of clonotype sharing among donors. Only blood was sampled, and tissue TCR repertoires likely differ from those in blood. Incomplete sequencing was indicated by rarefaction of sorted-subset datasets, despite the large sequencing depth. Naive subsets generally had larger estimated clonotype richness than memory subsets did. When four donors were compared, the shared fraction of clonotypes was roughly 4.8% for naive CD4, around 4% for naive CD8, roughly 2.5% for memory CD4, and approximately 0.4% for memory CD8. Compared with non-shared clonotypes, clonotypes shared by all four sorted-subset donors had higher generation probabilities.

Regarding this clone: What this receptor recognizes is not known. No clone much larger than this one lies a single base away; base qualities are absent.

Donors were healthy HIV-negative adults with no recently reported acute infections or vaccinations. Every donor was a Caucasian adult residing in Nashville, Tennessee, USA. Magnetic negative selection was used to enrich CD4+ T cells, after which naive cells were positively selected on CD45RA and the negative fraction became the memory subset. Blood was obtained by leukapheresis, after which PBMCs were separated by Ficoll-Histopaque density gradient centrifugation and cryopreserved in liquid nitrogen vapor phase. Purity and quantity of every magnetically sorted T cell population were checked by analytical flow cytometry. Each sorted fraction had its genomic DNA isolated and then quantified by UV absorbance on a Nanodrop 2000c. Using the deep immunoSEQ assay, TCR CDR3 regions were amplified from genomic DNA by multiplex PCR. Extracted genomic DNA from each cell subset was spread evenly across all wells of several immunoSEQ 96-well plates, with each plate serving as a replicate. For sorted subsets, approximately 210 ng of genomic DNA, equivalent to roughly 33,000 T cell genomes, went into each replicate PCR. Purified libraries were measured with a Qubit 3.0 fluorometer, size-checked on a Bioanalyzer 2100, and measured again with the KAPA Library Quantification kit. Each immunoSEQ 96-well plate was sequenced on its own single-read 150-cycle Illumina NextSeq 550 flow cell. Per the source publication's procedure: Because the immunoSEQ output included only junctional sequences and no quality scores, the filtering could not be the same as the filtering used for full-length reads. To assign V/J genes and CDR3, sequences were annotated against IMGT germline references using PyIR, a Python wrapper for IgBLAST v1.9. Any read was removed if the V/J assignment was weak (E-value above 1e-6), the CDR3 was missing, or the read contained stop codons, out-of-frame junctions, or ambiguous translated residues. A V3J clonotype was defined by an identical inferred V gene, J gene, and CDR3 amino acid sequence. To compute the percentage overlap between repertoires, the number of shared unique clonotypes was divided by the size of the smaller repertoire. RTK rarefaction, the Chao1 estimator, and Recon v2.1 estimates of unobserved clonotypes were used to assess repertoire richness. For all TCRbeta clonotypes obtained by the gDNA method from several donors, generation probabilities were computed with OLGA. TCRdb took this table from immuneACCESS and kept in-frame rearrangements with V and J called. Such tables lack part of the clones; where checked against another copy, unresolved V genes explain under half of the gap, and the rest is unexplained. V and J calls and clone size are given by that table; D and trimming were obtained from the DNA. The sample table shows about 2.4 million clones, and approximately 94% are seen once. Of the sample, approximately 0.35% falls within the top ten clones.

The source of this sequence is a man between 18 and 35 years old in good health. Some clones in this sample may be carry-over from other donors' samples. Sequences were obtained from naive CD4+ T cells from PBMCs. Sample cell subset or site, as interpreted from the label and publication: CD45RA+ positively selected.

This receptor carries the CDR3 CASSTTNPRLAGVNEQFF. The DNA sequence is TGTGCCAGTAGTACTACGAATCCACGACTAGCGGGAGTTAATGAGCAGTTCTTC. This receptor chain uses TRBV19 and TRBJ2-1, and TRBD2 aligns with 12 junction nucleotides. Germline trimming: 4 bases from V, 7 bases from J; junction bases outside gene matches: 14. The CDR3 has 18 amino acids, counting the end cysteine and phenylalanine. Left in the record is the CDR3 DNA by itself, 54 bases read in frame from the first base. CDR1 is given as LNHDA and CDR2 as SQIVND, both from the germline V gene (reference sequence). With the rest looked up from the reference TRBV19 and TRBJ2-1 genes rather than sequenced, the full variable domain is DGGITQSPKYLFRKEGQNVTLSCEQNLNHDAMYWYRQDPGQGLRLIYYSQIVNDFQKGDIAEGYSVSREKKESFPLTVTSAQKNPTAFYLCASSTTNPRLAGVNEQFFGPGTRLTVL.